The source of this T cell receptor beta chain is a study of tumor-infiltrating lymphocytes in localized non-small cell lung cancer. As regards this clone: The antigen is undetermined.

The CDR3 loop spans 14 amino acids. Per germline, CDR1 MNHNS and CDR2 SASEGT. The germline V and J ends were trimmed by 6 bases and 2 bases, with 13 bases remaining between them. Here immunoSEQ multiplex PCR was the method, and the copy in TCRdb shows in-frame clones only, minus some. The table records roughly 15,000 clones, 65% to 85% of them present only once. Overall study results and limits: Available tissue quantity limited TCR sequencing to a patient subset. IM1 and IM2 tumors showed no difference in T-cell fraction.

The chain uses TRBV6-1 and TRBJ1-1, with no clear D. Sequencing input: uninvolved lung tissue not adjacent to the tumor. This receptor was taken from a human donor with non-small cell lung cancer. The CDR3 protein is CASRTGDSNTEAFF. In DNA, the CDR3 is TGTGCCAGCAGGACCGGGGATAGCAACACTGAAGCTTTCTTT.